This T cell receptor (beta chain) was sequenced in a study of T-cell memory formation after mild COVID-19. Study at large: Clustering of TCRs was largely donor specific.

TCRdb fed the 5' RACE reads into MiXCR, producing one record per CDR3 protein. The sample includes 200,000 to 250,000 distinct CDR3 sequences, 10% to 13% seen only once; the top ten take roughly 3.2%. The germline V and J ends were trimmed by 3 bases and 12 bases, with 21 bases remaining between them. Germline V gene sequence: CDR1 SGHRS, CDR2 YFSETQ. This CDR3 is built from 14 residues. The V call is TRBV5-1, the J call TRBJ2-5; TRBD1 might be the D (6 bases). The material sequenced was PBMCs or a T cell subset sorted from them (not recorded which). The clonotype originates from a man aged 18-30 years who had mild COVID-19 (a few samples of this study predate the infection). Cell type and time point are not known. CDR3 DNA: TGCGCCAGCAGCTCGGACAGCGTTCTAAGTAAGAAGTACTTC. Protein sequence: CASSSDSVLSKKYF.